The sample holds a few counts of the clone carrying this TCR beta chain. Its antigen is as yet unknown. The source of the sample is a study of T-cell reconstitution after alpha-beta-depleted transplantation in children. Findings of the study overall: The study traced high day-60 TCRbeta diversity in some patients to surviving recipient T cells and thymic progenitors. One year post-transplant, T-cell counts and diversity were largely derived from T cells produced anew. There were reportedly several hundred expanded graft clones from which alpha-beta T cells came about two months after transplant.

Unique molecular identifiers featured in how the TCRbeta library was prepared. TCRdb re-derived calls from the PCR reads in MiXCR, one entry per CDR3 protein. The profile shows fewer than 550,000 distinct CDR3 sequences, roughly an eighth of them singletons. The length of the CDR3 is 13 residues. Germline assignment: CDR1 SGHTA and CDR2 FQGNSA. The V gene lost 1 base and the J gene lost 8 bases, with 9 bases spanning the gap. The material was PBMCs, mostly from graft donor cells, obtained 180 days after TCRalphabeta/CD19-depleted stem cell transplant. The chain recombines TRBV7-2 with TRBJ2-1; tentatively, D is TRBD1 or TRBD2 (5 bases each). This clonotype was obtained from a female patient between 2 and 10 years old who had a stem cell transplant for aplastic anemia, so the T cells may come from the graft donor. CDR3 in amino acids: CASSLGGFYEQFF. The CDR3 nucleotides are TGTGCCAGCAGCTTAGGGGGGTTTTATGAGCAGTTCTTC.